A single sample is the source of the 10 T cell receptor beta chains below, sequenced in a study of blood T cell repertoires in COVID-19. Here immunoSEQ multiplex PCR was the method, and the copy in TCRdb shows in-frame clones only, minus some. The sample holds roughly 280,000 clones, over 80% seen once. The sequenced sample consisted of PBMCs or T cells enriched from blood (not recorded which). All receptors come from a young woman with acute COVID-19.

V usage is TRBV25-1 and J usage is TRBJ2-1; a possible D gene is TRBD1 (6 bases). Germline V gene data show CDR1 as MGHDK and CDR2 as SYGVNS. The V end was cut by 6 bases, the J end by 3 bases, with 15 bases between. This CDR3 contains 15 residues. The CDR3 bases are TGTGCCAGCAGCCAGGGGTCCACAGACTACAATGAGCAGTTCTTC. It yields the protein CASSQGSTDYNEQFF.

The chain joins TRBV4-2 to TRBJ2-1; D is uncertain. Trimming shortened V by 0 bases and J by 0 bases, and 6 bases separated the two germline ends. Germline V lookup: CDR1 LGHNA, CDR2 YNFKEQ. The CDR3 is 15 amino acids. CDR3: CASSQEPSSYNEQFF. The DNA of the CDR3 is TGTGCCAGCAGCCAAGAGCCTAGCTCCTACAATGAGCAGTTCTTC.

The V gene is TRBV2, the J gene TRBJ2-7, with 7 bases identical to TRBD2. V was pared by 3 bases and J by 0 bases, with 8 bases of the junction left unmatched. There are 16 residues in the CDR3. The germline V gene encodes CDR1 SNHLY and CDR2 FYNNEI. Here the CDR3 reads CASSEAGAGVSYEQYF. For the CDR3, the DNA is TGTGCCAGCAGTGAGGCGGGAGCGGGCGTCTCCTACGAGCAGTACTTC.

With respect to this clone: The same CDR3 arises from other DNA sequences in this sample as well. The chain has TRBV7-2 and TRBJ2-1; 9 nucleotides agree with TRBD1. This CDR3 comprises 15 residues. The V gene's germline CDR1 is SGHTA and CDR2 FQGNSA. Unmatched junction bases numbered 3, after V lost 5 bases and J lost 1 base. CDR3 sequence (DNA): TGTGCCAGCAGCCTAGGGACAGGGTCCTACAATGAGCAGTTCTTC. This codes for CASSLGTGSYNEQFF.

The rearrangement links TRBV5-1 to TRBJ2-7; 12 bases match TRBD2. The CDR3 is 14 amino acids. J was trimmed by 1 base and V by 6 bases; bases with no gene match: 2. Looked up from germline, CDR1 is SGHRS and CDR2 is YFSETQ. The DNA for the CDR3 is TGCGCCAGCAAACTAGCGGGAGGTTCCTACGAGCAGTACTTC. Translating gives CASKLAGGSYEQYF.

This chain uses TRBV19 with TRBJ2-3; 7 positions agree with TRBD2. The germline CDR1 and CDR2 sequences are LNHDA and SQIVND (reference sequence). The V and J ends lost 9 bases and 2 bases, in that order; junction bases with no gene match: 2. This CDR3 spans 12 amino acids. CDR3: CASGGTTDTQYF. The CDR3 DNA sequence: TGTGCCAGCGGGGGGACCACAGATACGCAGTATTTT.

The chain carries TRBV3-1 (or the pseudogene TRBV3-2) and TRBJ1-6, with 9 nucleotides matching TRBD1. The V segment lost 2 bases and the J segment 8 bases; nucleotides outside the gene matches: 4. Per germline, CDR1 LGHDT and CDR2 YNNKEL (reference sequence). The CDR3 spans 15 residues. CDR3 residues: CASSQRDRAHSPLHF. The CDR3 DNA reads TGTGCCAGCAGCCAACGGGACAGGGCCCATTCACCCCTCCACTTT.

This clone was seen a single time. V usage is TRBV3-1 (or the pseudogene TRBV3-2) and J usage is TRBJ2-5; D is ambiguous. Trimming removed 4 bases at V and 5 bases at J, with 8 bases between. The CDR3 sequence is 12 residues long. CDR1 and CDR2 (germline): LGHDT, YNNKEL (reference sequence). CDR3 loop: CASSLRLETQYF. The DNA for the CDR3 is TGTGCCAGCAGCCTCCGTTTGGAGACCCAGTACTTC.

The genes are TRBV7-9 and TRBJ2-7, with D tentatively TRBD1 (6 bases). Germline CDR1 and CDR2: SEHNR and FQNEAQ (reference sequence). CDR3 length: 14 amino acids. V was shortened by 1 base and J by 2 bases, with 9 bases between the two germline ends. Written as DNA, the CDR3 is TGTGCCAGCAGCTTAGAGGGGGTCACCTACGAGCAGTACTTC. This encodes CASSLEGVTYEQYF.

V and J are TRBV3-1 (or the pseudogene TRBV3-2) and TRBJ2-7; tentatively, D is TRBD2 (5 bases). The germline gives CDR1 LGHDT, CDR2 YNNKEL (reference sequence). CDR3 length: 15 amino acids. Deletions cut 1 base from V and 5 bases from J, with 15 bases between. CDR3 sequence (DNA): TGTGCCAGCAGCCAAGTGTGGGAGTACCCCCACGAGCAGTACTTC. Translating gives CASSQVWEYPHEQYF.